These 8 T cell receptor beta chains were all obtained from the same sample, sequenced in a study of T cells in Graves' hyperthyroidism and ophthalmopathy. Amplification of TCR beta CDR3 regions used RNA as the template. The HTBI primer set served for first-round RT-PCR of the TCR CDR3. TCRdb ran MiXCR on the multiplex PCR reads and lists one entry per CDR3 protein. The table shows approximately 530,000 distinct CDR3 sequences, with about a sixth occurring only once. Sequencing was done on a sample of blood. The receptors originated from a woman between 18 and 30 years old with Graves' hyperthyroidism.

This clonotype came up many times. Relative to the germline gene, one junction end is altered; a read error may explain this. The CDR3 DNA is TGTGCCAGCAACCCGGACCGGAACCAAGAGGCCCAGTACTTC. Amino acids: CASNPDRNQEAQYF. This chain links TRBV6-1 with TRBJ2-5; D unresolved. Germline V gene sequence: CDR1 MNHNS, CDR2 SASEGT. This CDR3 spans 14 amino acids.

This clonotype was observed a few times. The rearrangement uses TRBV5-6 and TRBJ2-1; 9 bases map to TRBD2. The CDR3 sequence is 16 residues long. V lost 2 bases and J lost 6; bases outside the gene matches: 9. CDR1 is SGHDT, CDR2 YYEEEE, per germline. In DNA, the CDR3 is TGTGCCAGCAGCTTTGATGGACTAGCGCGAACCAATGAGCAGTTCTTC. This sequence encodes CASSFDGLARTNEQFF.

A remark on this clonotype: A much larger clone differs by one base, so this may be a read error. The chain links TRBV12-3 or TRBV12-4 to TRBJ2-2; perhaps TRBD2 as D (6 bases). The CDR3 loop spans 15 amino acids. V lost 5 bases to trimming and J lost 1 base, with 11 bases between them. In DNA form, the CDR3 reads TGTGCCAGCAGTATTGTGCGGGGGAACACCGGGGAGCTGTTTTTT. Protein sequence: CASSIVRGNTGELFF.

The chain joins TRBV2 to TRBJ2-1, with 14 bases that match TRBD2. The length of the CDR3 is 19 residues. Germline trimming cut 3 bases from V and 0 bases from J; bases unmatched to any gene: 7. CDR1 is SNHLY and CDR2 is FYNNEI in the germline V gene. The CDR3 DNA reads as TGTGCCAGCAGTGACGGACTAGCGGGAGGCCCGAGCTCCTACAATGAGCAGTTCTTC. Protein sequence: CASSDGLAGGPSSYNEQFF.

The sample holds many counts of this clonotype. The chain links TRBV7-9 to TRBJ1-1, with D unclear. CDR1 is SEHNR and CDR2 is FQNEAQ in the germline V gene (reference sequence). V shed 6 bases and J shed 11 bases, with 13 bases lying between them. This CDR3 has 11 amino acids. The CDR3 coding sequence is TGTGCCAGCAGTATTCCGGGTCCGGCTTTCTTT. Translation gives CASSIPGPAFF.

The genes are TRBV7-9 and TRBJ2-7; 10 bases align to TRBD1. The germline CDR1 and CDR2 sequences are SEHNR and FQNEAQ (reference sequence). V lost 8 bases and J lost 2; bases outside the gene matches: 3. The CDR3 runs 13 residues. The CDR3, as DNA: TGTGCCAGCCTGGGGACAGGGGCCTACGAGCAGTACTTC. Its protein product is CASLGTGAYEQYF.

This clonotype has a handful of counts. This rearrangement joins TRBV6-5 to TRBJ2-1; 7 positions agree with TRBD1. V lost 4 bases to trimming and J lost 8 bases; unmatched junction nucleotides: 11. The CDR3 spans 15 residues. Germline V gives CDR1 MNHEY, CDR2 SVGAGI. The CDR3, as DNA: TGTGCCAGCAGTTGGGACAGTCCGGGCATGGATGAGCAGTTCTTC. Its protein product is CASSWDSPGMDEQFF.

This clonotype has at least ten counts. The chain uses TRBV2 and TRBJ1-6; 11 bases are a match to TRBD1. V lost 0 bases and J lost 10; bases outside the gene matches: 2. This CDR3 is built from 15 residues. Germline lookup yields CDR1 SNHLY and CDR2 FYNNEI. In DNA form, the CDR3 reads TGTGCCAGCAGTGAAGCGTGGACAGGGGGCTCACCCCTCCACTTT. This encodes CASSEAWTGGSPLHF.